This TCR beta chain was found in a study of T cell repertoires in cytomegalovirus infection. Turning to the study itself: An indication of both CMV infection and matching HLA type came from public TCR beta signatures.

Between the trimmed V and J ends, which lost 6 bases and 8 bases, there was a span of 22 bases. Germline V lookup: CDR1 DFQATT, CDR2 SNEGSKA (reference sequence). The CDR3 loop spans 15 amino acids. MiXCR was run by TCRdb on the reads, yielding one entry per CDR3 protein. The sample records 300,000 to 400,000 distinct CDR3 sequences, around 18% being singletons. As for this clonotype: Its antigen is undetermined.

Findings of the study overall: Of the TCR beta families, the public ones yielded a cumulative frequency that identified carriers of CMV plus the relevant HLA. Clonotype analysis showed dominance of the ex vivo response by HLA-C-restricted CMV-specific TCR beta clonotypes.

Specimen: PBMCs. The chain combines TRBV20-1 with TRBJ1-4; D is unclear. The origin of this receptor is a human donor in good health (CMV status not recorded). Some clones in this sample may be carry-over from other donors' samples. The CDR3 sequence: CSAPTDPQRREKLFF. The CDR3 region has the DNA TGCAGTGCACCAACTGACCCCCAGCGCAGGGAAAAACTGTTTTTT.